Listed below are T cell receptor beta chains from one sample, sequenced in a study of cytomegalovirus exposure and HLA in healthy donors. Clones were sequenced by immunoSEQ multiplex PCR, and TCRdb holds only the in-frame ones, with some missing. This repertoire shows about 150,000 clones, around 84% found once; its top ten account for approximately 2%. The sequencing input was PBMCs. The origin of the receptors is a human donor in good health. CDR3s include the opening cysteine and the closing phenylalanine or tryptophan. A D gene is named only where the DNA matches it firmly. Expanded clones are given a class, and other clones once, few, many or no size at all.

clone_size: NA; j_call: TRBJ2-7; d_call: NA; v_call: TRBV29-1; cdr3_aa: CSVRTMDMVYEQYF; cdr3_nt: TGCAGCGTTAGGACAATGGATATGGTCTACGAGCAGTACTTC
clone_size: once; j_call: TRBJ2-3; d_call: NA; v_call: TRBV19; cdr3_aa: CASSAADTQYF; cdr3_nt: TGTGCCAGTAGTGCGGCAGATACGCAGTATTTT
clone_size: NA; j_call: TRBJ2-2; d_call: NA; v_call: TRBV27; cdr3_aa: CASTTRQSNTGELFF; cdr3_nt: TGTGCCAGCACCACGAGGCAGTCGAACACCGGGGAGCTGTTTTTT
clone_size: few; j_call: TRBJ2-5; d_call: NA; v_call: TRBV2; cdr3_aa: CASLGETQYF; cdr3_nt: TGTGCCAGCCTGGGCGAGACCCAGTACTTC
clone_size: NA; j_call: TRBJ2-3; d_call: NA; v_call: TRBV14; cdr3_aa: CASSQVRDFITDTQYF; cdr3_nt: TGTGCCAGCAGCCAAGTTCGGGACTTCATCACAGATACGCAGTATTTT
clone_size: NA; j_call: TRBJ2-1; d_call: NA; v_call: TRBV18; cdr3_aa: CASSPRPGVGSYNEQFF; cdr3_nt: TGTGCCAGCTCACCACGCCCAGGGGTAGGCTCCTACAATGAGCAGTTCTTC
clone_size: NA; j_call: TRBJ2-7; d_call: TRBD1; v_call: TRBV7-9; cdr3_aa: CASSLDGTGVFDEQYF; cdr3_nt: TGTGCCAGCAGCTTAGACGGGACAGGGGTATTCGACGAGCAGTACTTC
clone_size: NA; j_call: TRBJ1-1; d_call: NA; v_call: TRBV28; cdr3_aa: CASSIPRTANTEAFF; cdr3_nt: TGTGCCAGCAGCATCCCCCGGACAGCGAACACTGAAGCTTTCTTT
clone_size: NA; j_call: TRBJ1-1; d_call: NA; v_call: TRBV29-1; cdr3_aa: CSVNLADTEAFF; cdr3_nt: TGCAGCGTTAATCTAGCAGACACTGAAGCTTTCTTT
clone_size: NA; j_call: TRBJ2-5; d_call: NA; v_call: TRBV4-1; cdr3_aa: CASSPGVLETQYF; cdr3_nt: TGCGCCAGCAGCCCGGGGGTACTAGAGACCCAGTACTTC
clone_size: NA; j_call: TRBJ1-5; d_call: NA; v_call: TRBV29-1; cdr3_aa: CSVANRENQPQHF; cdr3_nt: TGCAGCGTTGCAAACAGGGAGAATCAGCCCCAGCATTTT
clone_size: NA; j_call: TRBJ1-1; d_call: TRBD1; v_call: TRBV6-5; cdr3_aa: CASNRDRGRSEAFF; cdr3_nt: TGTGCCAGCAACCGGGACAGGGGGCGGTCTGAAGCTTTCTTT
clone_size: NA; j_call: TRBJ2-7; d_call: TRBD2; v_call: TRBV15; cdr3_aa: CATSSHPGAGYEQYF; cdr3_nt: TGTGCCACCAGCAGTCACCCGGGAGCGGGGTACGAGCAGTACTTC
clone_size: NA; j_call: TRBJ2-1; d_call: TRBD2; v_call: TRBV30; cdr3_aa: CAWRGLAAYNEQFF; cdr3_nt: TGTGCCTGGAGGGGACTAGCGGCTTACAATGAGCAGTTCTTC
clone_size: once; j_call: TRBJ1-2; d_call: TRBD1; v_call: TRBV28; cdr3_aa: CASSTHRGNYGYTF; cdr3_nt: TGTGCCAGCAGTACCCACAGGGGGAACTATGGCTACACCTTC
clone_size: NA; j_call: TRBJ2-7; d_call: TRBD2; v_call: TRBV29-1; cdr3_aa: CSVATSGTSSYEQYF; cdr3_nt: TGCAGCGTAGCGACTAGCGGGACCTCCTCCTACGAGCAGTACTTC
clone_size: NA; j_call: TRBJ2-4; d_call: NA; v_call: TRBV6-5; cdr3_aa: CASKGGQAKNIQYF; cdr3_nt: TGTGCCAGTAAGGGGGGGCAAGCCAAAAACATTCAGTACTTC
clone_size: once; j_call: TRBJ1-1; d_call: TRBD1; v_call: TRBV19; cdr3_aa: CASSIVGNRGNTEAFF; cdr3_nt: TGTGCCAGTAGTATAGTCGGGAACAGGGGTAACACTGAAGCTTTCTTT
clone_size: once; j_call: TRBJ1-5; d_call: NA; v_call: TRBV7-2; cdr3_aa: CASSLVGQPQHF; cdr3_nt: TGTGCCAGCAGCTTAGTCGGTCAGCCCCAGCATTTT
clone_size: few; j_call: TRBJ1-2; d_call: NA; v_call: TRBV6-5; cdr3_aa: CASSPSDGYGYTF; cdr3_nt: TGTGCCAGCAGTCCGAGCGACGGCTATGGCTACACCTTC
clone_size: NA; j_call: TRBJ2-3; d_call: NA; v_call: TRBV5-1; cdr3_aa: CASSGGPPSTDTQYF; cdr3_nt: TGCGCCAGCAGTGGCGGTCCCCCTAGCACAGATACGCAGTATTTT
clone_size: NA; j_call: TRBJ2-1; d_call: TRBD1; v_call: TRBV2; cdr3_aa: CASSSVYERTRDRVHNEQFF; cdr3_nt: TGTGCCAGCAGTTCAGTTTACGAGAGGACCCGGGACAGGGTCCACAATGAGCAGTTCTTC
clone_size: NA; j_call: TRBJ1-1; d_call: NA; v_call: TRBV5-1; cdr3_aa: CASSLRQNTEAFF; cdr3_nt: TGCGCCAGCAGCTTACGACAGAACACTGAAGCTTTCTTT
clone_size: NA; j_call: TRBJ1-1; d_call: NA; v_call: TRBV6-6; cdr3_aa: CASSLVKNTEAFF; cdr3_nt: TGTGCCAGCAGTTTAGTGAAAAACACTGAAGCTTTCTTT
clone_size: NA; j_call: TRBJ2-3; d_call: NA; v_call: TRBV27; cdr3_aa: CASSLVMRAGGDTQYF; cdr3_nt: TGTGCCAGCAGTTTAGTTATGCGGGCCGGCGGAGATACGCAGTATTTT
clone_size: NA; j_call: TRBJ1-2; d_call: TRBD1; v_call: TRBV9; cdr3_aa: CASSVVGTGARYGYTF; cdr3_nt: TGTGCCAGCAGCGTAGTTGGGACAGGGGCCCGCTATGGCTACACCTTC
clone_size: NA; j_call: TRBJ1-2; d_call: NA; v_call: TRBV5-1; cdr3_aa: CASSLATGLYGYTF; cdr3_nt: TGCGCCAGCAGCTTGGCGACAGGACTCTATGGCTACACCTTC
clone_size: NA; j_call: TRBJ1-1; d_call: NA; v_call: TRBV9; cdr3_aa: CASSVAGTLNTEAFF; cdr3_nt: TGTGCCAGCAGCGTAGCCGGGACATTGAACACTGAAGCTTTCTTT
clone_size: NA; j_call: TRBJ1-1; d_call: NA; v_call: TRBV6-5; cdr3_aa: CASSYGQQGTEAFF; cdr3_nt: TGTGCCAGCAGTTATGGACAGCAGGGCACTGAAGCTTTCTTT
clone_size: NA; j_call: TRBJ2-7; d_call: NA; v_call: TRBV14; cdr3_aa: CASSQAQGWFYEQYF; cdr3_nt: TGTGCCAGCAGCCAAGCACAGGGTTGGTTCTACGAGCAGTACTTC
clone_size: NA; j_call: TRBJ2-7; d_call: TRBD1; v_call: TRBV27; cdr3_aa: CASSYHGTDIFPYEQYF; cdr3_nt: TGTGCCAGCAGTTACCACGGGACAGATATTTTCCCCTACGAGCAGTACTTC
clone_size: NA; j_call: TRBJ2-5; d_call: TRBD2; v_call: TRBV7-6; cdr3_aa: CASSLVGGTSAQETQYF; cdr3_nt: TGTGCCAGCAGCTTAGTTGGTGGTACTAGCGCCCAAGAGACCCAGTACTTC
clone_size: NA; j_call: TRBJ2-5; d_call: TRBD1; v_call: TRBV6-1; cdr3_aa: CASSEQSYRGFEGEETQYF; cdr3_nt: TGTGCCAGCAGTGAACAATCGTACAGGGGATTCGAGGGCGAGGAGACCCAGTACTTC
clone_size: NA; j_call: TRBJ2-2; d_call: NA; v_call: TRBV5-6; cdr3_aa: CASSLGVGTGELFF; cdr3_nt: TGTGCCAGCAGCTTAGGGGTTGGCACCGGGGAGCTGTTTTTT